This entry lists 5 T cell receptor beta chains sequenced from one sample in a study of T-cell memory formation after mild COVID-19. Each CDR3 protein gets one entry after TCRdb re-called the 5' RACE reads with MiXCR. The table includes about 430,000 distinct CDR3 sequences, roughly 26% detected once. Sequenced sample: PBMCs or a T cell subset sorted from them (not recorded which). Source of these receptors: an adult woman who had mild COVID-19 (a few samples of this study predate the infection). Cell type and time point are not known.

This chain connects TRBV6-5 to TRBJ2-7, with 9 positions matching TRBD1. This CDR3 has 13 residues. Germline CDR1 and CDR2: MNHEY and SVGAGI. V lost 6 bases to trimming and J lost 6 bases; unmatched junction nucleotides: 6. The CDR3 region has the DNA TGTGCCAGCAGCTCCCGGGACAGGGCCGAGCAGTACTTC. Translation: CASSSRDRAEQYF.

The chain is built from TRBV20-1 and TRBJ2-2; D may be TRBD2 (6 bases). V was pared by 5 bases and J by 5 bases, with 18 bases between. CDR3 length: 15 amino acids. CDR1 and CDR2 (germline): DFQATT, SNEGSKA (reference sequence). The CDR3 region is CSAGGSQRETGELFF. The CDR3 nucleotides read TGCAGTGCTGGGGGATCTCAACGGGAGACCGGGGAGCTGTTTTTT.

Comment on this clonotype: The junction and the germline gene differ at one end; a read error may be behind it. V and J are TRBV20-1 and TRBJ1-2; D unclear. Germline values: CDR1 DFQATT, CDR2 SNEGSKA (reference sequence). The CDR3 runs 10 residues. CDR3 region: CAASANGYTF. The CDR3 DNA reads as TGTGCGGCGTCTGCAAATGGCTACACCTTC.

This clonotype was detected a few times. The chain couples TRBV29-1 to TRBJ2-1; TRBD1 agrees at 8 bases. The CDR3 is 13 amino acids. Germline loops: CDR1 SQVTM, CDR2 ANQGSEA. Losses at the gene ends were 5 bases for V and 8 bases for J; bases not matched to a gene: 8. The CDR3, as DNA: TGCAGCGTTTGGCAGGGGGCCTCGGATGAGCAGTTCTTC. The encoded protein is CSVWQGASDEQFF.

This clonotype was observed a few times. The chain links TRBV30 to TRBJ2-3; TRBD1 or TRBD2 may be the D gene (5 bases each). CDR3 size: 16 residues. Between the trimmed V and J ends, which lost 0 bases and 6 bases, there was a span of 19 bases. Germline V lookup: CDR1 GTSNPN, CDR2 SVGIG (reference sequence). DNA of the CDR3: TGTGCCTGGAGTGTGGGGGTCTTCCCCTACGCGGATACGCAGTATTTT. Protein: CAWSVGVFPYADTQYF.